The TCR beta chain described here comes from a study of T cells in women clearing cervical HPV infection. As regards this clone: The read ends 3 residues early relative to the CDR3; the germline J gene fills the gap.

V lost 4 bases to trimming and J lost 2 bases; unmatched junction nucleotides: 2. This CDR3 is 16 amino acids long. Germline V CDR1 and CDR2: MNHEY, SVGEGT. This table comes from immunoSEQ multiplex PCR, and its TCRdb copy is limited to in-frame clones, with some not included. Recorded for this sample: some 21,000 clones. This TCR was recovered from a woman aged 18-70 years with a cervical HPV16 infection that either progressed to CIN3+ or cleared (not recorded which). V is TRBV6-2 or TRBV6-3 and J is TRBJ2-1, with 13 nucleotides matching TRBD2. Material: blood buffy coat. CDR3 protein: CASSSGTSGTYNEQFF. CDR3 DNA (partial): TGTGCCAGCAGTTCGGGGACTAGCGGGACCTACAATGAG.